This T cell receptor (beta chain) was sequenced in a study of blood T cell repertoires in COVID-19. As for the study in general: PBMCs, B-cell-depleted T cells, or T cells provided the cDNA or gDNA that made up the material.

V lost 5 bases and J 4 bases, leaving 5 bases between the germline ends. Per the germline V gene, CDR1 is MNHEY and CDR2 is SVGAGI. CDR3 length: 11 amino acids. Allocation to cohorts depended on clinical history reported by the participants. The study counted Cohort 3 donors as recovered given two negative PCRs, clearance, or symptom resolution. In the authors' methods: Estimated nucleated cell counts came from reference gene primer amplification. Repertoires were generated with immunoSEQ multiplex PCR, while TCRdb's copy carries only in-frame clones and drops some. That table supplies the V and J calls and clone size; D and trimming were determined from the DNA. Of a few hundred thousand clones in the sample, about 90% are singletons; the top ten hold just under 3%.

The TCR originated in a woman aged 30 to 39 who had recovered from COVID-19. V gene TRBV6-5 combines with J gene TRBJ1-2; D call uncertain. Sequencing was performed on PBMCs or T cells enriched from blood (not recorded which). In DNA form, the CDR3 reads TGTGCCAGCAGTAACAGCTATGGCTACACCTTC. It specifies CASSNSYGYTF.